This T cell receptor (beta chain) was sequenced during a study of T cell repertoires in cytomegalovirus infection. TCRdb processed the reads anew with MiXCR; each CDR3 protein has one entry. The table includes hundreds of thousands of distinct CDR3 sequences, 20% to 25% detected once. The J segment lost 4 bases and the V segment lost 4 bases, leaving 7 bases of the junction unmatched. CDR3 length equals 16 residues. Germline V gene sequence: CDR1 LGHNA, CDR2 YNFKEQ. The specimen sequenced was CD8+ T cells from PBMCs. The clonotype was recovered from a human donor in good health (CMV status not recorded). Some clones in this sample may be carry-over from other donors' samples. The chain carries TRBV4-2 and TRBJ2-5, with 12 bases lining up with TRBD2. In DNA, the CDR3 is TGTGCCAGCAGCCCTACTAGCGGGGGGCGAGGAGAGACCCAGTACTTC. Its translation is CASSPTSGGRGETQYF.